The sequence of this T cell receptor (beta chain) was determined in a study of response to subunit inactivated influenza vaccine. The CDR3 is 17 residues long. Trimming left V 4 bases short and J 1 base short, with 17 bases between. CDR1 LGHNA and CDR2 YSLEER come from the germline V gene. Study-wide points: T cells newly recruited by each seasonal influenza vaccination are few, the authors suggested.

As regards this clonotype: The target antigen is unknown.

MiXCR, run by TCRdb on the RT-PCR reads, gives a single entry per CDR3 protein. The sample lists over 400,000 distinct CDR3 sequences; approximately 12% were seen once. The source is a man between 45 and 60 years old who received an inactivated influenza vaccine. The input for sequencing was PBMCs from blood, taken 45 days after vaccination. This chain links TRBV4-3 with TRBJ2-1; D unclear. Here the CDR3 DNA reads TGCGCCAGCAGCCCTCTTCTGGGGTACCTTTCCTACAATGAGCAGTTCTTC. Translating gives CASSPLLGYLSYNEQFF.